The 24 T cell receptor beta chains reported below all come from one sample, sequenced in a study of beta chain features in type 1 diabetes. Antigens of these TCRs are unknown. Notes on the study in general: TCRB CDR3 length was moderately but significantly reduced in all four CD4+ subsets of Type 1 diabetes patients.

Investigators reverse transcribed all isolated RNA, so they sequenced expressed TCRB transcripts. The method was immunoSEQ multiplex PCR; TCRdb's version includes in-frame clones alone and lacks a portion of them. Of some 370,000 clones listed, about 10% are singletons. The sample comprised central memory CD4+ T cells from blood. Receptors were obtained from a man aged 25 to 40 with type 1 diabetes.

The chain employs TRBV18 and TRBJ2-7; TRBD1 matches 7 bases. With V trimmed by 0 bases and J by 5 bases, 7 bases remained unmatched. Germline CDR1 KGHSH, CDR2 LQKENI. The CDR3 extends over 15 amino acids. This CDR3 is CASSPPSRGKDEQYF. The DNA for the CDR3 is TGTGCCAGCTCACCACCCTCCAGGGGGAAGGACGAGCAGTACTTC.

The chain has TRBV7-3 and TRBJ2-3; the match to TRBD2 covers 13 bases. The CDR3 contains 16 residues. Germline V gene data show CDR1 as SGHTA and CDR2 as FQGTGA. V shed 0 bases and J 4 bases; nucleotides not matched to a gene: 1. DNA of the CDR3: TGTGCCAGCAGCTTAACACTAGCGGGAGGGGCAGATACGCAGTATTTT. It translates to CASSLTLAGGADTQYF.

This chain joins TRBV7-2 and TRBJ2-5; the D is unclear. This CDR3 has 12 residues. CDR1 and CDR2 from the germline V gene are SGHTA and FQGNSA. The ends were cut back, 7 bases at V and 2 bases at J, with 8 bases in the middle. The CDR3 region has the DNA TGTGCCAGCACCGTACCTCAAGAGACCCAGTACTTC. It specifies CASTVPQETQYF.

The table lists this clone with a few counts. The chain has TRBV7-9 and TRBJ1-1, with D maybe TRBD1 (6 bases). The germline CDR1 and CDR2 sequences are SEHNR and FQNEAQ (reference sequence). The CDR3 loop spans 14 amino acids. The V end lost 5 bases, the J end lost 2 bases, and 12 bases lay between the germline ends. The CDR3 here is CASSLGGANTEAFF. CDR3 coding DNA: TGTGCCAGCAGCCTAGGGGGGGCTAACACTGAAGCTTTCTTT.

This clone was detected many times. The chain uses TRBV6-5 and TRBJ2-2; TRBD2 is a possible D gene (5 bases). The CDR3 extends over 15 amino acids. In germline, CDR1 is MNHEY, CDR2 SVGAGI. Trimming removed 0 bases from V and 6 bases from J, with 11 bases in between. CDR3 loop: CASSYSDFPPGELFF. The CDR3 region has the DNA TGTGCCAGCAGTTACTCGGACTTTCCGCCCGGGGAGCTGTTTTTT.

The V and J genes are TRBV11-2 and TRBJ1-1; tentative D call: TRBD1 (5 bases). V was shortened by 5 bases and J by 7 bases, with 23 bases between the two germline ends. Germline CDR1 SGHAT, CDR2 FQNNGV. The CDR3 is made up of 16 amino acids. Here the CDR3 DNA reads TGTGCCAGCAGCGCACCCTGGGGGTCTGCTGGGGATGAAGCTTTCTTT. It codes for CASSAPWGSAGDEAFF.

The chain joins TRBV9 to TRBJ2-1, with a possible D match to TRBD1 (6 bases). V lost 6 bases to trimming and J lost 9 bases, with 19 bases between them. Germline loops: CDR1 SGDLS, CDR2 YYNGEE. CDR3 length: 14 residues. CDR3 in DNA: TGTGCCAGCAATAAACTTGGACAGAGCGGTGAGCAGTTCTTC. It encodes CASNKLGQSGEQFF.

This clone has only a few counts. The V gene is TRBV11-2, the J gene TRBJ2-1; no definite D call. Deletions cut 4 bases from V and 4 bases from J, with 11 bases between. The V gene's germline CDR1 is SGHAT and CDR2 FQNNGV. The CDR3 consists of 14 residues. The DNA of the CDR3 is TGTGCCAGCAGCTCCTATAAAGCGTACAATGAGCAGTTCTTC. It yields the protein CASSSYKAYNEQFF.

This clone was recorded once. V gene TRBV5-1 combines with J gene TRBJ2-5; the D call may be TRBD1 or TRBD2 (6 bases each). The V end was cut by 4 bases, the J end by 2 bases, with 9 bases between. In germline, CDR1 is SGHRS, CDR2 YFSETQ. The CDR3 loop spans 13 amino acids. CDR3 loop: CASSGGTQETQYF. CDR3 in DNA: TGCGCCAGCAGCGGAGGGACACAAGAGACCCAGTACTTC.

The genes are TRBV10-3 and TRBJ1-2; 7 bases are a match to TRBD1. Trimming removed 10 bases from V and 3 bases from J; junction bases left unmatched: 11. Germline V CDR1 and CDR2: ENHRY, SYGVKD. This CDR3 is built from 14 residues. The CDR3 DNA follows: TGTGCCAGCAGATCTGAAGGGACAGACTATGGCTACACCTTC. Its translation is CASRSEGTDYGYTF.

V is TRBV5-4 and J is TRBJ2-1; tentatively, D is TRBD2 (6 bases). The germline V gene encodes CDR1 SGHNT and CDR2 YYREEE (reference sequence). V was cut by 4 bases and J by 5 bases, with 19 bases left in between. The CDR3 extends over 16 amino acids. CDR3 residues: CASSQGVTAGNNEQFF. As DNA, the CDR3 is TGTGCCAGCAGCCAAGGGGTCACCGCGGGAAACAATGAGCAGTTCTTC.

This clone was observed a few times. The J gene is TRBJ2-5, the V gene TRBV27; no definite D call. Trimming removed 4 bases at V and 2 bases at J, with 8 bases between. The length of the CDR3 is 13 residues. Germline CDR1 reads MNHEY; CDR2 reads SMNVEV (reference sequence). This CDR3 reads CASSSVYQETQYF. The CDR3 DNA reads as TGTGCCAGCAGTTCGGTCTATCAAGAGACCCAGTACTTC.

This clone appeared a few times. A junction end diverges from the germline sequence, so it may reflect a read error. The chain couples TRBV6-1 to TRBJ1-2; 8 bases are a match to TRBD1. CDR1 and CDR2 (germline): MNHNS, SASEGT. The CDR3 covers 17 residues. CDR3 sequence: CAISDPAGGTRAYGYTF. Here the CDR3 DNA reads TGTGCCATCAGTGACCCCGCAGGGGGCACCAGGGCCTATGGCTACACCTTC.

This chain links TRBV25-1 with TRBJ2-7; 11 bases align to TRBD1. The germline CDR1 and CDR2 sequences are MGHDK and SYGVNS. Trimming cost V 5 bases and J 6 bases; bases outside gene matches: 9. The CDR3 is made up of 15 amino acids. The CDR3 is CASSSWTGGSGEQYF. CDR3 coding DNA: TGTGCCAGCAGTTCTTGGACAGGGGGCAGTGGCGAGCAGTACTTC.

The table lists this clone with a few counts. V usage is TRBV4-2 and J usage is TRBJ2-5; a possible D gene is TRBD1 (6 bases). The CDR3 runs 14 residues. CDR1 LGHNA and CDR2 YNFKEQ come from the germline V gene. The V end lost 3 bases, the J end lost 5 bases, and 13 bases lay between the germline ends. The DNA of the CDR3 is TGTGCCAGCAGCCAGGAACAGGGTGTTGAGACCCAGTACTTC. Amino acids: CASSQEQGVETQYF.

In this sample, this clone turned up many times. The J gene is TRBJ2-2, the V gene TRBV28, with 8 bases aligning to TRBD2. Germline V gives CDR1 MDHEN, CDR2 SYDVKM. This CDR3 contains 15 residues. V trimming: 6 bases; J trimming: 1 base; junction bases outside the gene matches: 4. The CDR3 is CASSHGGENTGELFF. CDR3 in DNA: TGTGCCAGCAGCCACGGGGGGGAGAACACCGGGGAGCTGTTTTTT.

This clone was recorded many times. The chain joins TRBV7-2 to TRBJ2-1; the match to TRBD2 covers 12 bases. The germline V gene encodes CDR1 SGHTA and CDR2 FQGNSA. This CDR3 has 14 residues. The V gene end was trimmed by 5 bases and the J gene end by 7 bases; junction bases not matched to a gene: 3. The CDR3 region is CASSPTSGGNEQFF. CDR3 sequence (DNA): TGTGCCAGCAGCCCCACTAGCGGGGGGAATGAGCAGTTCTTC.

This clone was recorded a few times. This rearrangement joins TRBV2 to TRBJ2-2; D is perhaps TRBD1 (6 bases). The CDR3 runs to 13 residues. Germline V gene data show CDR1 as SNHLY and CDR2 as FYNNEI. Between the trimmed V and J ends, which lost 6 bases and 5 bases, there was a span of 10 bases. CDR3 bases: TGTGCCAGCAGGCCGACAGGTACCGGGGAGCTGTTTTTT. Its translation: CASRPTGTGELFF. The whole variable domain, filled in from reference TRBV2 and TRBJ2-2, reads EPEVTQTPSHQVTQMGQEVILRCVPISNHLYFYWYRQILGQKVEFLVSFYNNEISEKSEIFDDQFSVERPDGSNFTLKIRSTKLEDSAMYFCASRPTGTGELFFGEGSRLTVL.

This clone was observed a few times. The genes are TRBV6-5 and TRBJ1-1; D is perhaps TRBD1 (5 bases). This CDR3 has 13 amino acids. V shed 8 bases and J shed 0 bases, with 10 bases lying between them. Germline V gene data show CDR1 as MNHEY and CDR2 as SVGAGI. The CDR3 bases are TGTGCCAGCCTCGACAGCATGAACACTGAAGCTTTCTTT. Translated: CASLDSMNTEAFF.

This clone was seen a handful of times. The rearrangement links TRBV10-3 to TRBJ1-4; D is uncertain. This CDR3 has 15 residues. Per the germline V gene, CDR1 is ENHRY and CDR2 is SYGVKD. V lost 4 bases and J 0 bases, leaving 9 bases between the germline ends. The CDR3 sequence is CAISVDLSTNEKLFF. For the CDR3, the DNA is TGTGCCATCAGTGTTGACTTGTCAACTAATGAAAAACTGTTTTTT.

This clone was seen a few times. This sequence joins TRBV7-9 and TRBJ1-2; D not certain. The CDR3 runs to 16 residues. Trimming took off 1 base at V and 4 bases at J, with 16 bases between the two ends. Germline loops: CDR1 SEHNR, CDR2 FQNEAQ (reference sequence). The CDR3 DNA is TGTGCCAGCAGCTTAGGCGGTCCGAGGACGAGCTATGGCTACACCTTC. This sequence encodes CASSLGGPRTSYGYTF.

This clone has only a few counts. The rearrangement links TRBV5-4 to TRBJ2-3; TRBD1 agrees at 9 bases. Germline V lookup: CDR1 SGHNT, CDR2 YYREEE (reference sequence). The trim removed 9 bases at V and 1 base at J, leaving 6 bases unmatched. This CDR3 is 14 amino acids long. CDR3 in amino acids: CAIHRDRGTDTQYF. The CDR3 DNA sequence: TGTGCCATCCACCGGGACAGGGGCACAGATACGCAGTATTTT.

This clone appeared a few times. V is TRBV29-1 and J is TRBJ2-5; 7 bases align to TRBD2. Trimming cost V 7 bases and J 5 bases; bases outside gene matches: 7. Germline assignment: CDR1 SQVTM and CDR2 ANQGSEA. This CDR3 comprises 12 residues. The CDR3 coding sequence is TGCAGCGCGCGACTAGCCGGGGAGACCCAGTACTTC. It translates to CSARLAGETQYF.

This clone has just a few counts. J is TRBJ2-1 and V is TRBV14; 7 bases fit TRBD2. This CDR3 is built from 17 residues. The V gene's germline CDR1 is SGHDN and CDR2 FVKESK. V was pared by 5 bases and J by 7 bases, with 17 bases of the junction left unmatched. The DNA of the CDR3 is TGTGCCAGCAGCTATTCCATTACGGTGGGAGGGTTGAATGAGCAGTTCTTC. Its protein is CASSYSITVGGLNEQFF.